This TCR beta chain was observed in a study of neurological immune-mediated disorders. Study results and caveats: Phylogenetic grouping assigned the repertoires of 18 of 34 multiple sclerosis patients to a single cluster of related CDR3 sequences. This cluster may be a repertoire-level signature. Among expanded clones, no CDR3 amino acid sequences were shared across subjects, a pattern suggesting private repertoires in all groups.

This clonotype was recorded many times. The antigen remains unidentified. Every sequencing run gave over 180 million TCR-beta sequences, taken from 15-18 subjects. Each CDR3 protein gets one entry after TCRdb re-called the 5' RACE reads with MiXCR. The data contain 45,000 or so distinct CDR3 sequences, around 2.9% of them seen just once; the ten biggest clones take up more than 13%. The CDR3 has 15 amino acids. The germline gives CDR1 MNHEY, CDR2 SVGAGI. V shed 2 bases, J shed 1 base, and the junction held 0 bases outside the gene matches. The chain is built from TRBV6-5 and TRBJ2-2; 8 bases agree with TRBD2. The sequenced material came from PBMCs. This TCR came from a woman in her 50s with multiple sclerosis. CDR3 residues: CASSYGTRNTGELFF. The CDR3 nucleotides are TGTGCCAGCAGTTACGGGACTAGGAACACCGGGGAGCTGTTTTTT.